One sample yielded the 26 T cell receptor beta chains listed below, sequenced in a study of shared clonotypes between healthy human individuals. Data came from immunoSEQ multiplex PCR; TCRdb stores just in-frame clones and leaves some out. This sample has 2.5 million or so clones, with about 92% found just once. Sequenced material: naive CD4+ T cells sorted from blood. The subset is: CD45RA+ positively selected. These receptors were taken from a young man in good health.

V usage is TRBV10-3 and J usage is TRBJ1-5; D gene ambiguous. Germline CDR1 is ENHRY and CDR2 is SYGVKD. V was pared by 2 bases and J by 1 base, with 9 bases between. There are 15 residues in the CDR3. CDR3 sequence reads: CAISERYLSNQPQHF. DNA for the CDR3: TGTGCCATCAGTGAGAGATATCTAAGCAATCAGCCCCAGCATTTT.

The rearrangement joins TRBV7-2 to TRBJ1-2; a possible D gene is TRBD1 (5 bases). Per germline, CDR1 SGHTA and CDR2 FQGNSA. CDR3 length: 15 residues. Trimming cost V 2 bases and J 3 bases, with 13 bases left between them. CDR3 region: CASSLTSAGDYGYTF. CDR3 DNA sequence: TGTGCCAGCAGCTTAACTAGCGCGGGGGACTATGGCTACACCTTC.

The rearrangement links TRBV6-5 to TRBJ2-5, with D hard to call. With 7 bases removed from V and 3 bases from J, the gap between germline ends came to 9 bases. Germline values: CDR1 MNHEY, CDR2 SVGAGI. This CDR3 spans 12 amino acids. In nucleotides, the CDR3 is TGTGCCAGCAAAACGGGCGAAGAGACCCAGTACTTC. It codes for CASKTGEETQYF.

The genes are TRBV6-6 and TRBJ2-7, with TRBD1 identical over 11 bases. The CDR3 spans 15 residues. V lost 6 bases and J lost 2; bases outside the gene matches: 6. Per germline, CDR1 MNHNY and CDR2 SVGAGI (reference sequence). The CDR3 loop reads CASRKGQGVTYEQYF. CDR3 in DNA: TGTGCCAGCAGAAAGGGACAGGGGGTCACCTACGAGCAGTACTTC.

This chain joins TRBV10-3 and TRBJ1-1; no clear D gene. Trimming removed 3 bases from V and 5 bases from J, with 7 bases in between. The V gene's germline CDR1 is ENHRY and CDR2 SYGVKD. The CDR3 loop spans 12 amino acids. The CDR3 coding sequence is TGTGCCATCAGTGAAGGGATAACTGAAGCTTTCTTT. Translation gives CAISEGITEAFF.

Of note for this clone: The same CDR3 also results from other DNA sequences found in this sample. The V and J genes are TRBV11-2 and TRBJ1-1; D unclear. V dropped 2 bases and J dropped 0 bases, with 4 bases sitting between them. Germline V gene sequence: CDR1 SGHAT, CDR2 FQNNGV. There are 13 residues in the CDR3. CDR3 region: CASSLRLNTEAFF. DNA for the CDR3: TGTGCCAGCAGCTTAAGGCTGAACACTGAAGCTTTCTTT.

This chain joins TRBV30 and TRBJ1-3; D is undetermined. CDR1 and CDR2 from the germline V gene are GTSNPN and SVGIG (reference sequence). This CDR3 has 13 amino acids. CDR3 sequence: CAGTRHSGNTIYF. The CDR3 bases are TGTGCAGGAACAAGGCACTCTGGAAACACCATATATTTT.

The chain carries TRBV5-6 and TRBJ2-1; no reliable D call. The CDR3 has 15 amino acids. V was cut by 1 base and J by 1 base, with 9 bases left in between. Germline CDR1 is SGHDT and CDR2 is YYEEEE. CDR3 region: CASSLTVGSYNEQFF. DNA for the CDR3: TGTGCCAGCAGCTTGACGGTGGGTTCCTACAATGAGCAGTTCTTC.

The CDR3 sequence: CASSLWAGAGTEAFF. The DNA for the CDR3 is TGTGCCAGCAGCTTATGGGCAGGGGCAGGCACTGAAGCTTTCTTT. J is TRBJ1-1 and V is TRBV7-2; TRBD1 might be the D (6 bases). This CDR3 contains 15 residues. V was pared by 2 bases and J by 4 bases, with 14 bases between. Germline-derived CDR1 and CDR2 are SGHTA and FQGNSA.

In the case of this clone: Different DNA sequences within this sample yield the same CDR3. The rearrangement joins TRBV5-1 to TRBJ2-1; unclear D gene. V was pared by 0 bases and J by 5 bases, with 6 bases between. The CDR3 contains 13 residues. CDR1 is SGHRS and CDR2 is YFSETQ in the germline V gene. The DNA of the CDR3 is TGCGCCAGCAGCTTGGGTGTGAACAATGAGCAGTTCTTC. This translates into CASSLGVNNEQFF.

The rearrangement joins TRBV29-1 to TRBJ2-2; D not certain. CDR1 SQVTM and CDR2 ANQGSEA come from the germline V gene. Trimming took off 6 bases at V and 0 bases at J, with 11 bases between the two ends. The CDR3 spans 14 residues. CDR3 sequence (DNA): TGCAGCGTACGTGGCATCCCGAACACCGGGGAGCTGTTTTTT. It translates to CSVRGIPNTGELFF.

The chain carries TRBV7-9 and TRBJ2-7, with 11 positions matching TRBD2. The CDR3 length is 16 residues. The V gene end was trimmed by 5 bases and the J gene end by 7 bases; junction bases not matched to a gene: 13. Looked up from germline, CDR1 is SEHNR and CDR2 is FQNEAQ (reference sequence). CDR3 in amino acids: CASSAGPLAGAGEQYF. The CDR3 coding sequence is TGTGCCAGCAGCGCCGGCCCACTAGCGGGAGCTGGGGAGCAGTACTTC.

This chain connects TRBV19 to TRBJ2-1; TRBD2 matches 13 bases. CDR1 is LNHDA and CDR2 is SQIVND in the germline V gene (reference sequence). J was trimmed by 6 bases and V by 8 bases; bases with no gene match: 10. The CDR3 length is 16 residues. CDR3: CASSQGGLAGFNEQFF. CDR3 DNA: TGTGCCAGTTCACAGGGGGGACTAGCGGGGTTCAATGAGCAGTTCTTC.

The J gene is TRBJ1-1, the V gene TRBV5-1; D ambiguous. V lost 0 bases and J lost 6, with 9 bases in between. In germline, CDR1 is SGHRS, CDR2 YFSETQ. CDR3 length: 13 residues. CDR3 nucleotides: TGCGCCAGCAGCTTGGGAGGGTTCGCTGAAGCTTTCTTT. It codes for CASSLGGFAEAFF.

The chain couples TRBV25-1 to TRBJ1-6; 7 bases are shared with TRBD1. This CDR3 contains 17 residues. The germline V gene encodes CDR1 MGHDK and CDR2 SYGVNS. V was pared by 4 bases and J by 9 bases, with 15 bases of the junction left unmatched. The CDR3 loop is CASSAPGGSPLGSPLHF. For the CDR3, the DNA is TGTGCCAGCAGTGCCCCAGGGGGATCTCCCCTGGGTTCACCCCTCCACTTT.

V gene TRBV15 combines with J gene TRBJ2-1; no reliable D call. The CDR3 has 12 residues. V dropped 0 bases and J dropped 10 bases, with 7 bases sitting between them. Germline values: CDR1 LNHNV, CDR2 YYDKDF (reference sequence). The CDR3 DNA reads TGTGCCACCAGCAGAGATCTAAGGGAGCAGTTCTTC. This encodes CATSRDLREQFF.

This clone was seen just once. This rearrangement joins TRBV2 to TRBJ1-2; no clear D gene. V gave up 4 bases and J gave up 0 bases, with 6 bases separating them. Germline loops: CDR1 SNHLY, CDR2 FYNNEI. The CDR3 length is 13 residues. Written as DNA, the CDR3 is TGTGCCAGCAGTGGAAGTGCTAACTATGGCTACACCTTC. Its protein product is CASSGSANYGYTF.

This chain links TRBV5-6 with TRBJ2-5; D is perhaps TRBD1 (5 bases). This CDR3 contains 13 residues. Germline V gene data show CDR1 as SGHDT and CDR2 as YYEEEE. V lost 4 bases and J lost 5, with 12 bases in between. CDR3 bases: TGTGCCAGCAGCCCGATGAAGGGGGAGACCCAGTACTTC. This encodes CASSPMKGETQYF.

The chain couples TRBV7-9 to TRBJ1-6; D may be TRBD1 (5 bases). Per germline, CDR1 SEHNR and CDR2 FQNEAQ (reference sequence). V lost 2 bases and J lost 6, with 8 bases in between. CDR3 length: 14 residues. The CDR3 sequence: CASSLSGANSPLHF. CDR3 DNA: TGTGCCAGCAGCTTAAGTGGGGCTAATTCACCCCTCCACTTT. Using reference TRBV7-9 and TRBJ1-6 for the parts outside the CDR3, the full variable domain is DTGVSQNPRHKITKRGQNVTFRCDPISEHNRLYWYRQTLGQGPEFLTYFQNEAQLEKSRLLSDRFSAERPKGSFSTLEIQRTEQGDSAMYLCASSLSGANSPLHFGNGTRLTVT.

Regarding this clone: The sample contains more than one DNA sequence encoding this CDR3. The chain couples TRBV10-3 to TRBJ2-3; D is uncertain. The ends were cut back, 1 base at V and 2 bases at J, with 1 base in the middle. Germline V gene lookup returns CDR1 ENHRY and CDR2 SYGVKD. The CDR3 totals 12 residues. The DNA of the CDR3 is TGTGCCATCAGTGAGTTCACAGATACGCAGTATTTT. This translates into CAISEFTDTQYF.

Of note for this clone: This sample also contains other DNA sequences that code for the same CDR3. V gene TRBV7-2 combines with J gene TRBJ1-5; TRBD1 agrees at 8 bases. V was pared by 3 bases and J by 7 bases, with 5 bases of the junction left unmatched. The V gene's germline CDR1 is SGHTA and CDR2 FQGNSA. The CDR3 contains 14 residues. CDR3 coding DNA: TGTGCCAGCAGCTTCGGACAGGGAAGGCAGCCCCAGCATTTT. It specifies CASSFGQGRQPQHF.

This chain joins TRBV2 and TRBJ2-1; 14 bases map to TRBD2. CDR1 SNHLY and CDR2 FYNNEI come from the germline V gene. The length of the CDR3 is 16 residues. J lost 7 bases, V lost 4 bases, and 6 bases had no gene match. The CDR3 DNA sequence: TGTGCCAGCAGTGCACCGGGACTAGCGGGAGCTAATGAGCAGTTCTTC. Its translation is CASSAPGLAGANEQFF.

The chain couples TRBV2 to TRBJ2-6; 9 nucleotides line up with TRBD1. CDR3 size: 17 residues. The germline CDR1 and CDR2 sequences are SNHLY and FYNNEI. J gave up 1 base and V 8 bases, and 9 bases lay outside the gene matches. For the CDR3, the DNA is TGTGCCAGCTCCCGGGACAGGGTTAATTCTGGGGCCAACGTCCTGACTTTC. This codes for CASSRDRVNSGANVLTF.

The chain combines TRBV5-1 with TRBJ2-1, with D hard to call. The CDR3 consists of 13 residues. Germline CDR1 reads SGHRS; CDR2 reads YFSETQ. V was pared by 0 bases and J by 9 bases, with 10 bases between. The CDR3 region has the DNA TGCGCCAGCAGCTTGGTTGACGCAATTGAGCAGTTCTTC. It encodes CASSLVDAIEQFF. The whole variable domain, remainder taken from reference TRBV5-1 and TRBJ2-1, is KAGVTQTPRYLIKTRGQQVTLSCSPISGHRSVSWYQQTPGQGLQFLFEYFSETQRNKGNFPGRFSGRQFSNSRSEMNVSTLELGDSALYLCASSLVDAIEQFFGPGTRLTVL.

Comments on this clone: Distinct nucleotide sequences in the sample also encode this CDR3. The V and J genes are TRBV18 and TRBJ2-1, with TRBD2 matching 11 bases. Germline CDR1 reads KGHSH; CDR2 reads LQKENI. CDR3 size: 16 residues. J gave up 2 bases and V 0 bases, and 0 bases lay outside the gene matches. CDR3 coding DNA: TGTGCCAGCTCACCACCGGGACTAGCGGCCTACAATGAGCAGTTCTTC. Translated: CASSPPGLAAYNEQFF.

As DNA, the CDR3 is TGTGCCAGCAGCTTACGACCGGAGAACACTGAAGCTTTCTTT. This translates into CASSLRPENTEAFF. The chain recombines TRBV9 with TRBJ1-1; unclear D gene. Trimming shortened V by 4 bases and J by 1 base, and 11 bases separated the two germline ends. Germline CDR1 reads SGDLS; CDR2 reads YYNGEE. The CDR3 has 14 amino acids.